These 24 T cell receptor beta chains came from one sample sequenced in a study of blood T cell repertoires in COVID-19 (dated by TCRdb to 2018 to 2020). The library was prepared using the immunoSEQ multiplex PCR assay. TCRdb obtained this table from immuneACCESS and retained in-frame rearrangements with V and J assigned. These tables miss some clones; where compared with another copy, unresolved V genes account for less than half of the shortfall, and the remainder is unexplained. Here the sample has 140,000 to 150,000 clones; over 70% occur a single time. The ten largest clones add up to roughly 37% of the sample. Sequencing was carried out using peripheral blood. The receptors stem from a man aged 45-65 years who had recovered from COVID-19.

V usage is TRBV7-3 and J usage is TRBJ1-1; perhaps TRBD1 as D (6 bases). This CDR3 has 16 residues. Trimming pared 5 bases from V and 7 bases from J, leaving 23 bases between. Germline CDR1 SGHTA, CDR2 FQGTGA. This CDR3 reads CASSPGYIQGGGEAFF. The CDR3 nucleotides read TGTGCCAGCAGCCCTGGATACATCCAGGGAGGGGGTGAAGCTTTCTTT. The variable domain in full, completed from reference TRBV7-3 and TRBJ1-1, reads GAGVSQTPSNKVTEKGKYVELRCDPISGHTALYWYRQSLGQGPEFLIYFQGTGAADDSGLPNDRFFAVRPEGSVSTLKIQRTERGDSAVYLCASSPGYIQGGGEAFFGQGTRLTVV.

The DNA of the CDR3 is TGTGCCAGCAGTCGACAGGGGTACGGCTACACCTTC. Encoded protein: CASSRQGYGYTF. The chain links TRBV6-5 to TRBJ1-2; 8 bases are shared with TRBD1. This CDR3 has 12 amino acids. Germline-derived CDR1 and CDR2 are MNHEY and SVGAGI. The V segment lost 5 bases and the J segment 8 bases; nucleotides outside the gene matches: 4.

The chain uses TRBV5-4 and TRBJ2-7; TRBD1 agrees at 9 bases. CDR3 length: 15 residues. With V trimmed by 3 bases and J by 2 bases, 6 bases remained unmatched. Germline-derived CDR1 and CDR2 are SGHNT and YYREEE (reference sequence). CDR3 in amino acids: CASSSPGQGPYEQYF. CDR3 in DNA: TGTGCCAGCAGCTCACCGGGACAGGGTCCCTACGAGCAGTACTTC.

The V call is TRBV5-8, the J call TRBJ2-5, with 8 bases fitting TRBD1. The CDR3 extends over 14 amino acids. J gave up 5 bases and V 4 bases, and 7 bases lay outside the gene matches. The germline gives CDR1 SGHTS, CDR2 YDEGEE. CDR3 sequence (DNA): TGTGCCAGCAGCAAAAGCAGGGGGCTGGAGACCCAGTACTTC. Translated, it gives CASSKSRGLETQYF.

This chain joins TRBV6-2 or TRBV6-3 and TRBJ1-5; D is uncertain. The CDR3 has 15 amino acids. Germline CDR1 MNHEY, CDR2 SVGEGT. V was shortened by 2 bases and J by 2 bases, with 10 bases between the two germline ends. CDR3 region: CASSYEGLGNQPQHF. As DNA, the CDR3 is TGTGCCAGCAGTTACGAGGGCCTGGGCAATCAGCCCCAGCATTTT.

The rearrangement links TRBV7-2 to TRBJ1-4; TRBD1 matches at 7 bases. Germline V CDR1 and CDR2: SGHTA, FQGNSA. The junction had 5 bases not matched to a gene; V was cut back by 6 bases and J by 7 bases. CDR3 length: 13 residues. The CDR3 DNA sequence: TGTGCCAGCAGGGAGGGGGCGGGTGAAAAACTGTTTTTT. Amino acid sequence: CASREGAGEKLFF.

The chain couples TRBV7-2 to TRBJ1-2; D is ambiguous. Germline CDR1 and CDR2: SGHTA and FQGNSA. This CDR3 has 14 residues. With 5 bases removed from V and 4 bases from J, the gap between germline ends came to 14 bases. In DNA form, the CDR3 reads TGTGCCAGCAGCATTACCCCGGAGGCCTATGGCTACACCTTC. Protein sequence: CASSITPEAYGYTF.

This chain joins TRBV6-5 and TRBJ1-1, with D perhaps matching TRBD1 (5 bases). CDR1 is MNHEY, CDR2 SVGAGI, per germline. The V gene lost 2 bases and the J gene lost 1 base, with 8 bases spanning the gap. The CDR3 contains 14 residues. The CDR3 DNA reads TGTGCCAGCAGTTACGACGGGGGGAACACTGAAGCTTTCTTT. Its protein product is CASSYDGGNTEAFF.

The rearrangement links TRBV4-3 to TRBJ2-1, with 7 nucleotides matching TRBD2. Germline-derived CDR1 and CDR2 are LGHNA and YSLEER. The V and J ends lost 2 bases and 4 bases, in that order; junction bases with no gene match: 14. The CDR3 runs 18 residues. CDR3 in DNA: TGCGCCAGCAGCCAATCGATCGTCGGCGGGGGTTGGTACAATGAGCAGTTCTTC. Its protein is CASSQSIVGGGWYNEQFF.

V is TRBV4-1 and J is TRBJ1-2; 8 positions match TRBD1. Germline loops: CDR1 MGHRA, CDR2 YSYEKL. The CDR3 consists of 16 residues. The V and J ends lost 0 bases and 3 bases, in that order; junction bases with no gene match: 6. The CDR3 protein is CASSQDRTGRYYGYTF. CDR3 nucleotides: TGCGCCAGCAGCCAAGACCGGACAGGGCGATACTATGGCTACACCTTC.

CDR3 bases: TGTGCCAGCAGTTGGATGGATGAGCGGTTCTACAATGAGCAGTTCTTC. It yields the protein CASSWMDERFYNEQFF. The chain couples TRBV6-2 or TRBV6-3 to TRBJ2-1, with D possibly being TRBD2 (5 bases). The CDR3 is 16 amino acids. From germline, CDR1 is MNHEY and CDR2 SVGEGT. With 4 bases removed from V and 3 bases from J, the gap between germline ends came to 16 bases.

The chain is built from TRBV19 and TRBJ2-7; D unclear. Trimming cost V 5 bases and J 4 bases, with 6 bases left between them. Germline V gene data show CDR1 as LNHDA and CDR2 as SQIVND (reference sequence). The CDR3 runs to 11 residues. The CDR3, as DNA: TGTGCCAGTAGTTTCTTATACGAGCAGTACTTC. Encoded protein: CASSFLYEQYF.

In the case of this clone: Mismatch with germline at one junction end may stem from a read error. The chain joins TRBV7-7 to TRBJ2-2; a weak D match, TRBD2 (5 bases). The CDR3 contains 18 residues. Germline CDR1 reads SSHAT; CDR2 reads FNYEAQ (reference sequence). CDR3 amino acids: CASSLGGSLEGNTGELFF. The DNA of the CDR3 is TGTGCTAGCAGCTTAGGTGGTAGCCTCGAGGGGAACACCGGGGAGCTGTTTTTT.

The chain joins TRBV5-1 to TRBJ2-3, with 11 bases that match TRBD2. Germline assignment: CDR1 SGHRS and CDR2 YFSETQ. Trimming at V came to 2 bases and at J to 2 bases, leaving 7 bases not matched to a gene. This CDR3 contains 17 residues. The CDR3 loop reads CASSLYLAGGTTDTQYF. Here the CDR3 DNA reads TGCGCCAGCAGCTTATACTTAGCGGGGGGGACCACAGATACGCAGTATTTT.

The gene calls are TRBV6-5 and TRBJ2-1; a weak D match, TRBD2 (6 bases). Trimming removed 0 bases at V and 3 bases at J, with 6 bases between. Germline V gene lookup returns CDR1 MNHEY and CDR2 SVGAGI. The CDR3 sequence is 14 residues long. CDR3 residues: CASSYSGGYNEQFF. The CDR3 nucleotides are TGTGCCAGCAGTTACTCCGGGGGCTACAATGAGCAGTTCTTC.

The chain joins TRBV5-1 to TRBJ2-7; D possibly corresponds to TRBD2 (5 bases). The CDR3 is 16 amino acids. The V and J ends lost 7 bases and 2 bases respectively, with 22 bases between them. Germline V CDR1 and CDR2: SGHRS, YFSETQ. The chain's CDR3 is CASLPIGGQRTYEQYF. Here the CDR3 DNA reads TGCGCCAGCCTCCCCATCGGCGGGCAGCGAACCTACGAGCAGTACTTC.

The CDR3 loop reads CASSFGFFGNEQFF. Written as DNA, the CDR3 is TGTGCCAGCAGCTTTGGGTTTTTCGGGAATGAGCAGTTCTTC. The chain links TRBV11-3 to TRBJ2-1; D unresolved. The V end was cut by 3 bases, the J end by 7 bases, with 13 bases between. The CDR3 has 14 amino acids. Looked up from germline, CDR1 is SGHNT and CDR2 is YENEEA.

The chain has TRBV7-2 and TRBJ2-5; 10 bases are a match to TRBD1. Germline V lookup: CDR1 SGHTA, CDR2 FQGNSA. This CDR3 spans 15 amino acids. J lost 5 bases, V lost 6 bases, and 9 bases had no gene match. For the CDR3, the DNA is TGTGCCAGCAGTTACGACAGGGGGCATAGCGAGACCCAGTACTTC. Amino acids: CASSYDRGHSETQYF.

Details on this clone: A read error may produce the germline difference seen at one junction end. The CDR3 reads CASSDSGTIVDTQYF. DNA of the CDR3: TGTGCCAGCAGTGACTCTGGGACTATCGTGGATACGCAGTATTTT. The chain recombines TRBV6-5 with TRBJ2-3, with 7 bases lining up with TRBD2. The CDR3 consists of 15 residues. From germline, CDR1 is MNHEY and CDR2 SVGAGI.

The chain carries TRBV5-1 and TRBJ2-1; 16 bases are a match to TRBD2. The CDR3 sequence is 17 residues long. V lost 4 bases, J lost 7 bases, and 8 bases stayed unmatched. The germline gives CDR1 SGHRS, CDR2 YFSETQ. The DNA of the CDR3 is TGCGCCAGCAGCCCGGGACTAGCGGGGGGGGATTGGAATGAGCAGTTCTTC. It specifies CASSPGLAGGDWNEQFF.

V usage is TRBV7-9 and J usage is TRBJ1-1; D remains ambiguous. Germline assignment: CDR1 SEHNR and CDR2 FQNEAQ (reference sequence). CDR3 length equals 14 residues. The V end lost 5 bases, the J end lost 4 bases, and 14 bases lay between the germline ends. In DNA form, the CDR3 reads TGTGCCAGCAGCCCATTCGCAGGTTTCACTGAAGCTTTCTTT. Translating gives CASSPFAGFTEAFF. Full variable domain (remainder filled in from reference TRBV7-9 and TRBJ1-1): DTGVSQNPRHKITKRGQNVTFRCDPISEHNRLYWYRQTLGQGPEFLTYFQNEAQLEKSRLLSDRFSAERPKGSFSTLEIQRTEQGDSAMYLCASSPFAGFTEAFFGQGTRLTVV.

The CDR3 protein is CASSVEAGGAYEQYF. DNA of the CDR3: TGTGCCAGCAGCGTAGAGGCAGGGGGAGCCTACGAGCAGTACTTC. V and J are TRBV9 and TRBJ2-7; 7 bases map to TRBD1. This CDR3 region has 15 residues. The germline gives CDR1 SGDLS, CDR2 YYNGEE. V was pared by 0 bases and J by 2 bases, with 5 bases of the junction left unmatched.

This chain uses TRBV6-5 with TRBJ1-1; TRBD1 might be the D (5 bases). The CDR3 totals 14 residues. V was clipped by 6 bases and J by 3 bases, with 14 bases between them. Germline assignment: CDR1 MNHEY and CDR2 SVGAGI. CDR3 region: CASSRVSRDTEAFF. CDR3 nucleotide sequence: TGTGCCAGCAGCCGGGTCTCCAGGGACACTGAAGCTTTCTTT.

This chain uses TRBV27 with TRBJ1-4; D is unclear. This CDR3 comprises 13 residues. Germline CDR1 reads MNHEY; CDR2 reads SMNVEV (reference sequence). Trimming cost V 3 bases and J 5 bases, with 7 bases left between them. This CDR3 is CASSFSGNEKLFF. The CDR3, as DNA: TGTGCCAGCAGTTTCTCGGGGAATGAAAAACTGTTTTTT.